These 16 T cell receptor beta chains came from one sample sequenced in a study of blood T cell repertoires in COVID-19. The repertoire was sequenced with immunoSEQ multiplex PCR; TCRdb's copy has only in-frame clones and lacks some. The table includes 110,000 or so clones, more than 70% detected once. The sequencing input was peripheral blood. These receptors were obtained from a woman between 70 and 85 years old who had recovered from COVID-19.

The V and J genes are TRBV6-5 and TRBJ2-5; 8 bases fit TRBD2. The CDR3 loop spans 15 amino acids. V shed 8 bases and J 5 bases; nucleotides not matched to a gene: 13. In germline, CDR1 is MNHEY, CDR2 SVGAGI. The CDR3 is CASVTGTRRGETQYF. In DNA, the CDR3 is TGTGCCAGCGTCACCGGGACTAGACGGGGGGAGACCCAGTACTTC.

V and J are TRBV2 and TRBJ2-7, with D perhaps TRBD1 (6 bases). Germline V CDR1 and CDR2: SNHLY, FYNNEI. The CDR3 is 12 amino acids. V was pared by 7 bases and J by 7 bases, with 14 bases between. CDR3 sequence: CASTDREMEQYF. The CDR3 nucleotides are TGTGCCAGCACGGACAGAGAAATGGAGCAGTACTTC.

CDR3 nucleotides: TGTGCCAGCAGCCTCCGGGCGGGAGAGCAGTTCTTC. Encoded protein: CASSLRAGEQFF. The chain is built from TRBV6-2 or TRBV6-3 and TRBJ2-1; a weak D match, TRBD2 (6 bases). Trimming removed 6 bases from V and 10 bases from J, with 13 bases in between. Looked up from germline, CDR1 is MNHEY and CDR2 is SVGEGT. The CDR3 spans 12 residues.

The genes are TRBV7-2 and TRBJ2-7, with 8 bases aligning to TRBD1. Germline values: CDR1 SGHTA, CDR2 FQGNSA. The CDR3 extends over 12 amino acids. With 5 bases clipped from V and 4 bases from J, the junction kept 1 base outside the gene matches. The CDR3 coding sequence is TGTGCCAGCAGCCGGACAGGGTACGAGCAGTACTTC. This sequence encodes CASSRTGYEQYF. The entire variable domain, with the rest obtained from reference TRBV7-2 and TRBJ2-7, is as follows: GAGVSQSPSNKVTEKGKDVELRCDPISGHTALYWYRQSLGQGLEFLIYFQGNSAPDKSGLPSDRFSAERTGGSVSTLTIQRTQQEDSAVYLCASSRTGYEQYFGPGTRLTVT.

V usage is TRBV5-4 and J usage is TRBJ2-3, with 9 bases aligning to TRBD2. Germline-derived CDR1 and CDR2 are SGHNT and YYREEE (reference sequence). The CDR3 covers 16 residues. The J segment lost 2 bases and the V segment lost 5 bases, leaving 9 bases of the junction unmatched. The CDR3 loop reads CASRLVLAGPTDTQYF. CDR3 DNA: TGTGCCAGCAGATTAGTTCTAGCGGGGCCCACAGATACGCAGTATTTT.

V usage is TRBV18 and J usage is TRBJ2-7; TRBD1 aligns across 7 bases. This CDR3 is 14 amino acids long. V shed 4 bases and J 4 bases; nucleotides not matched to a gene: 7. Germline CDR1 is KGHSH and CDR2 is LQKENI. In nucleotides, the CDR3 is TGTGCCAGCTCACTTGGACAGGCCCAATACGAGCAGTACTTC. Protein sequence: CASSLGQAQYEQYF.

This CDR3 reads CASSQVGAETQYF. DNA of the CDR3: TGTGCCAGCAGCCAAGTAGGAGCGGAGACCCAGTACTTC. The chain carries TRBV4-2 and TRBJ2-5; D not resolved. The CDR3 length is 13 residues. Trimming cost V 1 base and J 5 bases, with 8 bases left between them. Per germline, CDR1 LGHNA and CDR2 YNFKEQ.

The CDR3 DNA follows: TGTGCCAGCGGGTCCGGCGGGGATACGCAGTATTTT. Translated, it gives CASGSGGDTQYF. This chain connects TRBV7-3 to TRBJ2-3; tentatively, D is TRBD2 (5 bases). CDR3 size: 12 residues. Trimming pared 8 bases from V and 6 bases from J, leaving 12 bases between. The germline CDR1 and CDR2 sequences are SGHTA and FQGTGA.

The genes are TRBV28 and TRBJ1-5, with D maybe TRBD1 (6 bases). In germline, CDR1 is MDHEN, CDR2 SYDVKM. The CDR3 is made up of 16 amino acids. Trimming pared 4 bases from V and 3 bases from J, leaving 16 bases between. The CDR3 sequence is CASSSLLRGNNQPQHF. The CDR3 nucleotides are TGTGCCAGCAGTTCCTTACTCAGGGGAAACAATCAGCCCCAGCATTTT.

The rearrangement links TRBV5-4 to TRBJ1-1; D remains ambiguous. The germline V gene encodes CDR1 SGHNT and CDR2 YYREEE (reference sequence). CDR3 length: 14 residues. Trimming stripped 0 bases from V and 3 bases from J, with 9 bases between. CDR3 sequence: CASSLASGYTEAFF. In DNA, the CDR3 is TGTGCCAGCAGCTTGGCGTCCGGGTACACTGAAGCTTTCTTT.

The chain carries TRBV9 and TRBJ2-7, with TRBD2 identical over 7 bases. The CDR3 totals 15 residues. J gave up 0 bases and V 4 bases, and 7 bases lay outside the gene matches. Germline-derived CDR1 and CDR2 are SGDLS and YYNGEE. CDR3: CASSKSGTNSYEQYF. CDR3 nucleotides: TGTGCCAGCAGCAAGAGCGGGACGAACTCCTACGAGCAGTACTTC.

This clone showed up just once. The chain uses TRBV28 and TRBJ2-2, with D unresolved. CDR1 and CDR2 (germline): MDHEN, SYDVKM. This CDR3 has 15 amino acids. Trimming removed 3 bases at V and 1 base at J, with 9 bases between. CDR3 bases: TGTGCCAGCAGTTTTCTTGGCGGGAACACCGGGGAGCTGTTTTTT. Translation: CASSFLGGNTGELFF.

V gene TRBV5-6 combines with J gene TRBJ1-1, with 7 bases matching TRBD1. This CDR3 region has 14 residues. Unmatched junction bases numbered 4, after V lost 5 bases and J lost 0 bases. Germline loops: CDR1 SGHDT, CDR2 YYEEEE. CDR3 in amino acids: CASSWGQLNTEAFF. In DNA, the CDR3 is TGTGCCAGCAGTTGGGGACAGTTGAACACTGAAGCTTTCTTT.

This sequence joins TRBV28 and TRBJ1-3; D might be TRBD1 (5 bases). V shed 9 bases and J shed 0 bases, with 6 bases lying between them. Germline-derived CDR1 and CDR2 are MDHEN and SYDVKM. The CDR3 is 12 residues long. CDR3 sequence (DNA): TGTGCCAGTGGGGCCTCTGGAAACACCATATATTTT. Amino acid sequence: CASGASGNTIYF.

This sequence joins TRBV7-9 and TRBJ1-2; D is unclear. This CDR3 comprises 13 residues. V was shortened by 3 bases and J by 4 bases, with 9 bases between the two germline ends. Germline V gives CDR1 SEHNR, CDR2 FQNEAQ (reference sequence). Here the CDR3 DNA reads TGTGCCAGCAGCTTTTGGCAGTTCTATGGCTACACCTTC. Amino acid sequence: CASSFWQFYGYTF.

The chain links TRBV6-2 or TRBV6-3 to TRBJ2-7; a possible D gene is TRBD2 (6 bases). V dropped 2 bases and J dropped 10 bases, with 18 bases sitting between them. Germline V gives CDR1 MNHEY, CDR2 SVGEGT. This CDR3 spans 14 amino acids. The CDR3 spells CASSYGGTPGGQYF. The CDR3 coding sequence is TGTGCCAGCAGTTACGGTGGGACCCCCGGGGGTCAGTACTTC.